One TCR beta chain is described in this entry. This sample stems from a study of identical twins. TCRdb recomputed calls from the 5' RACE reads with MiXCR, one row per CDR3 protein. The sample shows hundreds of thousands of distinct CDR3 sequences, 15% to 20% of them seen only once. In addition, the sample was reused for a study of T cells expressing NK-cell markers.

The origin of this receptor is a woman younger than 30 in good health. The sequenced sample consisted of PBMCs.

DNA for the CDR3: TGCGCCAGCAGCTCGTCCCCCGGAGATACGCAGTATTTT. Its translation: CASSSSPGDTQYF. This chain joins TRBV5-1 and TRBJ2-3; D gene uncertain. Germline CDR1 is SGHRS and CDR2 is YFSETQ. V was pared by 3 bases and J by 5 bases, with 10 bases between. This CDR3 has 13 amino acids. Using reference TRBV5-1 and TRBJ2-3 for the parts outside the CDR3, the full variable domain is KAGVTQTPRYLIKTRGQQVTLSCSPISGHRSVSWYQQTPGQGLQFLFEYFSETQRNKGNFPGRFSGRQFSNSRSEMNVSTLELGDSALYLCASSSSPGDTQYFGPGTRLTVL.